This T cell receptor beta chain was captured by sequencing in a study of T cell repertoires in cytomegalovirus infection. About the study: The authors relied on CMV epitopes, both recently identified HLA-C-restricted and well-studied HLA-B-restricted. Signatures in public TCR beta sequences pointed to both CMV infection and matching HLA type.

The study's findings and limits: HLA-C-restricted CMV clonotypes gave the most frequent clonotype in two of eight donors. Cumulative public TCR beta family frequency identified CMV carriers with the relevant HLA.

TCRdb passed the reads through MiXCR, listing each CDR3 protein once. There are under 200,000 distinct CDR3 sequences in the sample; about 20% occur only once, and roughly 25% lies in the top ten. The CDR3 loop spans 12 amino acids. CDR1 and CDR2 from the germline V gene are MNHEY and SMNVEV (reference sequence). V lost 6 bases, J lost 4 bases, and 10 bases lay in between. On this clonotype: The antigen is unknown.

The rearrangement uses TRBV27 and TRBJ2-7; weak D call: TRBD1 (5 bases). The TCR originated in a human donor in good health (CMV status not recorded). Some clones in this sample may be carry-over from other donors' samples. The material was CD8+ T cells from cultured PBMCs, obtained from culture after CMV antigen stimulation. The CDR3: CASRDKKYEQYF. The CDR3 DNA sequence: TGTGCCAGCAGGGACAAAAAATACGAGCAGTACTTC.